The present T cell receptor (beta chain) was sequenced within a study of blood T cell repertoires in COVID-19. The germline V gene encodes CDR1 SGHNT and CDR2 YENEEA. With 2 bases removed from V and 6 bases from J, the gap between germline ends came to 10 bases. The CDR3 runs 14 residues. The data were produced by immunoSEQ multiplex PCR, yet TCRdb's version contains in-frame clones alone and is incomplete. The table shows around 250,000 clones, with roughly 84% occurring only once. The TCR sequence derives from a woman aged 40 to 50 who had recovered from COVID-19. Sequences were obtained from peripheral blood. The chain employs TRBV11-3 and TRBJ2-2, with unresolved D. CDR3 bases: TGTGCCAGCAGCTTAAGGCCAGGATCCGGGGAGCTGTTTTTT. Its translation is CASSLRPGSGELFF. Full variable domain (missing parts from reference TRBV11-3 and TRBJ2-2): EAGVVQSPRYKIIEKKQPVAFWCNPISGHNTLYWYLQNLGQGPELLIRYENEEAVDDSQLPKDRFSAERLKGVDSTLKIQPAELGDSAVYLCASSLRPGSGELFFGEGSRLTVL.